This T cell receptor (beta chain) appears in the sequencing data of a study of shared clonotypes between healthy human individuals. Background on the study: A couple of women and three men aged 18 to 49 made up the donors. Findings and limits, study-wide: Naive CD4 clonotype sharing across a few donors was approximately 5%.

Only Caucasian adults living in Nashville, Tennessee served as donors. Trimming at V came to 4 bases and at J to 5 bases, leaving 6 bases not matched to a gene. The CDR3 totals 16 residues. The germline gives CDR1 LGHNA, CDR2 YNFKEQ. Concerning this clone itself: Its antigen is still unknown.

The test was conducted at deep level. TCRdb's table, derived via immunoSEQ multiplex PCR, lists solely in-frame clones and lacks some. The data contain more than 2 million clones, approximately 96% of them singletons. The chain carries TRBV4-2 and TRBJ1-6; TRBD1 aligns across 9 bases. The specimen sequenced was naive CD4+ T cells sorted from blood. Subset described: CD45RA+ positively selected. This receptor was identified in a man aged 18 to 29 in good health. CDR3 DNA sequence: TGTGCCAGCAGCCTTAGCCGGGACAGGGATAATTCACCCCTCCACTTT. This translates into CASSLSRDRDNSPLHF.